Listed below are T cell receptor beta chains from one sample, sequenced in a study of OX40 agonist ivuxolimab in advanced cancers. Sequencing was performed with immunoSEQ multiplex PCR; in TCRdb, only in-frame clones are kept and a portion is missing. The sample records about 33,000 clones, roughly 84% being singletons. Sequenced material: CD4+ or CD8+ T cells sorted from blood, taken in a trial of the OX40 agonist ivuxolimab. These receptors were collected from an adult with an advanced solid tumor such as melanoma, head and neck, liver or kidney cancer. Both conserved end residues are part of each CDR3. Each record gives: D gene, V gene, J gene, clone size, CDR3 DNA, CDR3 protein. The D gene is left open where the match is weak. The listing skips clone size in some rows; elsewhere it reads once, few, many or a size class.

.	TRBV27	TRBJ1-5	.	TGTGCCAGCAGTTTAGGGGGTGAGGGTCAGCCCCAGCATTTT	CASSLGGEGQPQHF
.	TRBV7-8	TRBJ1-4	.	TGTGCCAGCAGCTTAGCGCTCGGGGGGCGAGGAGAAAAACTGTTTTTT	CASSLALGGRGEKLFF
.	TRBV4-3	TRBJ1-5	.	TGCGCCAGCAGCCAGGCCGGGCTTCCCAATCAGCCCCAGCATTTT	CASSQAGLPNQPQHF
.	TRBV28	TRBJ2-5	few	TGTGCCAGCAGCTTACGTCTTACAGGGCAAGAGACCCAGTACTTC	CASSLRLTGQETQYF
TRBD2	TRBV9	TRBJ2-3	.	TGTGCCAGCAGCGCCCTAGCGGGGGGAAATCCAGATACGCAGTATTTT	CASSALAGGNPDTQYF
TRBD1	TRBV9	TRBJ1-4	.	TGTGCCAGCAGTCCCGGGACAGGGGACGAAAAACTGTTTTTT	CASSPGTGDEKLFF
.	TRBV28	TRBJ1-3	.	TGTGCCAGCAGACTAGCAGGGAATGGAAACACCATATATTTT	CASRLAGNGNTIYF
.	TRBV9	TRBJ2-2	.	TGTGCCAGCAGCGTAGCTCGGGGTTCAAACACCGGGGAGCTGTTTTTT	CASSVARGSNTGELFF
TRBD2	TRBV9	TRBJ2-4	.	TGTGCCAGCAGCCCCCCGGGACTAGCGGACCAGATTCAGTACTTC	CASSPPGLADQIQYF
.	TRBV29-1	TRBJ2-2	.	TGCAGCGTTAGAGGCTACACCGGGGAGCTGTTTTTT	CSVRGYTGELFF
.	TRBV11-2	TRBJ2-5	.	TGTGCCAGCAGCTTAGGACACCAGGTTTTCCAAGAGACCCAGTACTTC	CASSLGHQVFQETQYF
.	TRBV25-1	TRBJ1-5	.	TGTGCCAGCAGTGAATTCGGGACCGAAGGGGATCAGCCCCAGCATTTT	CASSEFGTEGDQPQHF
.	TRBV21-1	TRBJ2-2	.	TGTGCCAGCAGCCGTCGTGGCCTCTGCGGGGAGCTGTTTTTT	CASSRRGLCGELFF
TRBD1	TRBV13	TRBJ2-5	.	TGTGCCAGCAGCCCGGGACAGGGGGGCCCTTTAGGCGAGACCCAGTACTTC	CASSPGQGGPLGETQYF
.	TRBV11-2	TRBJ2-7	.	TGTGCCAGCAGCTTAATCCCTTATACACAGGGCCACGAGCAGTACTTC	CASSLIPYTQGHEQYF
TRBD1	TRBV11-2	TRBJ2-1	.	TGTGCCAGCAGCCCCCTCGGGCAGGGGGCATTCCTCTACAATGAGCAGTTCTTC	CASSPLGQGAFLYNEQFF
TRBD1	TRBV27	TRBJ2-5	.	TGTGCCAGCAGTCCCAGACAGGGGGGCCCCCTTAGTGAGACCCAGTACTTC	CASSPRQGGPLSETQYF
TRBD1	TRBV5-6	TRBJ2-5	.	TGTGCCAGCAGCTTGGGGCGAGGGGGCGGGGAGACCCAGTACTTC	CASSLGRGGGETQYF
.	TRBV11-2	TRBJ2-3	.	TGTGCCAGCAGCTTAGCGGGGAGCACAGATACGCAGTATTTT	CASSLAGSTDTQYF
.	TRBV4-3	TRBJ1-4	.	TGCGCCAGCAGCCAAGACTACCCATCAGGATTTAATGAAAAACTGTTTTTT	CASSQDYPSGFNEKLFF
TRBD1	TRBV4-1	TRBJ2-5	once	TGCGCCAGCAGCCCGGGGACAGGGACAGGGGAGACCCAGTACTTC	CASSPGTGTGETQYF
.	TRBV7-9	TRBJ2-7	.	TGTGCCAGCAGCAGACAGAACTCCTACGAGCAGTACTTC	CASSRQNSYEQYF
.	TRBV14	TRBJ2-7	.	TGTGCCAGCAGCCCGGCCGGACAAACCTACGAGCAGTACTTC	CASSPAGQTYEQYF
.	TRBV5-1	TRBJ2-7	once	TGCGCCAGCAGCTTGGCCGGGGACGAGCAGTACTTC	CASSLAGDEQYF
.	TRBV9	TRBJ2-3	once	TGTGCCAGCAGCCTCAGCATCGCTAGCACAGATACGCAGTATTTT	CASSLSIASTDTQYF
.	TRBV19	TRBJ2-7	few	TGTGCCAGTAGTTCCCCTGGATCGGGCTACGAGCAGTACTTC	CASSSPGSGYEQYF
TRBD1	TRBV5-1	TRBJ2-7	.	TGCGCCAGCAGCTTGGAGACAGGGGTAGCCTACGAGCAGTACTTC	CASSLETGVAYEQYF
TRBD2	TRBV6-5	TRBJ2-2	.	TGTGCCAGCAGTTACTCGACTAGCGGGAGCACCGGGGAGCTGTTTTTT	CASSYSTSGSTGELFF
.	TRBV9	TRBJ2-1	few	TGTGCCAGCAGCCCAAGCGAGGGGACCTACAATGAGCAGTTCTTC	CASSPSEGTYNEQFF
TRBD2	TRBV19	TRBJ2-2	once	TGTGCCAGTAGAAGCAAGAGCGGGGGGAACACCGGGGAGCTGTTTTTT	CASRSKSGGNTGELFF
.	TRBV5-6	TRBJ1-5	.	TGTGCCAGCAGCTTGAGACAGGTAGGGTATCAGCCCCAGCATTTT	CASSLRQVGYQPQHF
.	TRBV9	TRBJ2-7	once	TGTGCCAGCAGCGTAGGGGGGACGGCTAACGAGCAGTACTTC	CASSVGGTANEQYF
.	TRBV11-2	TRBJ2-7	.	TGTGCCAGCAGCTTAGCTGGGGGGGCGGGTCGCGAGCAGTACTTC	CASSLAGGAGREQYF
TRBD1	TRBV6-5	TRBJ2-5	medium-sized	TGTGCCAGCAGTTGGGCAGGGGGTGAGGAGACCCAGTACTTC	CASSWAGGEETQYF
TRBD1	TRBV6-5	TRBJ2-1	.	TGTGCCAGCAGTCCCGTAGGGGGGACAGGTAGTGAGCAGTTCTTC	CASSPVGGTGSEQFF